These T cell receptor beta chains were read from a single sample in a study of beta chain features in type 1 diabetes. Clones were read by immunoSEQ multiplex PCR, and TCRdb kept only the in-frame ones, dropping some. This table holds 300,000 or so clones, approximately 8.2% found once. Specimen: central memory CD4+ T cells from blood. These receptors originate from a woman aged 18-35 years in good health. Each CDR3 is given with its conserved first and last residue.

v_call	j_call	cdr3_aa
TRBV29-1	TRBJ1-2	CSAVTYRASGYTF
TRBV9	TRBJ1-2	CASSSTGFGGGYTF
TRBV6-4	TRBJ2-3	CASSEGNTQYF
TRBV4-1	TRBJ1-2	CASSLWAMGQPANYGYTF
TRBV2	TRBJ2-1	CASRRVDGLAGYNEQFF
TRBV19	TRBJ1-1	CASIPLGETSHEAFF
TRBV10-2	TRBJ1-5	CASSSPHSNQPQHF
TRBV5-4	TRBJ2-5	CASSPVTSGSYQETQYF
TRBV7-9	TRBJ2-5	CASSFNTGLQETQYF
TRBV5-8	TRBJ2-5	CASSRTEQETQYF
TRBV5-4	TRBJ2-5	CASSLGAGRGQETQYF
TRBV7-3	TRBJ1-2	CASSSTGQGPGRTF
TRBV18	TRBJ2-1	CASSPPREAGQNNEQFF
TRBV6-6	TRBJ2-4	CASSYSRAQNIQYF
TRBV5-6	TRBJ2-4	CASSISGGALAKNIQYF
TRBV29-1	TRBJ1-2	CSGGAGAGDYGYTF
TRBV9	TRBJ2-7	CASSVDETAPQYF
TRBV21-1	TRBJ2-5	CASRGWASGRVLGTQYF
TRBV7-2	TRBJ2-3	CASSFLAGLSTDTQYF
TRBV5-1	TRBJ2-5	CASSSQGVQETQYF
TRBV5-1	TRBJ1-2	CASSFEGVSYGYTF
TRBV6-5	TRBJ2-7	CASRAPGVSYEQYF
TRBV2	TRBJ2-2	CASSGTGGETGELFF
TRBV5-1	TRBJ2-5	CASSGATGGETPYF
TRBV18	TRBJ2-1	CASSSRTGRTNNEQFF
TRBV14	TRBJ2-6	CASSLFTVPGANVLTF
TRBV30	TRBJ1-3	CAWRSGNSGNTIYF
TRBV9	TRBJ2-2	CASSVQTTGELFF
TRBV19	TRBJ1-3	CASRGLASGNTIYF
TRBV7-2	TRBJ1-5	CASSLTGNQPQHF
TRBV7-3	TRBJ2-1	CASSLSSGSQHEQFF
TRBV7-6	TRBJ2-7	CASSLRSGTDYEQYF
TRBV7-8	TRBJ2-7	CASSLLSEQYF